These 5 T cell receptor beta chains came from one sample sequenced in a study of long-term antiretroviral therapy in people with HIV. With survey level as its setting, the immunoSEQ assay was v3.0. The data were produced by immunoSEQ multiplex PCR, yet TCRdb's version contains in-frame clones alone and is incomplete. This sample has around 20,000 clones; roughly 84% occur once, and the top ten carry approximately 8%. The starting material was unsorted PBMCs, obtained 0.9 years after starting antiretroviral therapy. Receptors were obtained from a man younger than 35 with HIV.

This clone was counted between two and nine times. The chain combines TRBV7-9 with TRBJ1-3; D not certain. V was pared by 3 bases and J by 8 bases, with 5 bases between. The CDR3 runs 11 residues. CDR1 and CDR2 (germline): SEHNR, FQNEAQ (reference sequence). The CDR3 DNA sequence: TGTGCCAGCAGCTTTGGGGACACCATATATTTT. Amino acid sequence: CASSFGDTIYF.

The rearrangement uses TRBV18 and TRBJ1-2; the D is unclear. V lost 0 bases, J lost 4 bases, and 9 bases lay in between. The germline V gene encodes CDR1 KGHSH and CDR2 LQKENI. CDR3 size: 14 residues. CDR3 nucleotide sequence: TGTGCCAGCTCACCACCCCAAGAAAGCTATGGCTACACCTTC. Amino acids: CASSPPQESYGYTF.

The rearrangement joins TRBV11-2 to TRBJ2-7, with 9 bases matching TRBD1. The CDR3 is made up of 14 amino acids. V shed 7 bases and J 6 bases; nucleotides not matched to a gene: 10. CDR1 is SGHAT and CDR2 is FQNNGV in the germline V gene. The CDR3 spells CASNLLGTGTEQYF. In DNA form, the CDR3 reads TGTGCCAGCAACCTTCTCGGGACAGGGACCGAGCAGTACTTC.

The chain is built from TRBV7-2 and TRBJ2-1, with D possibly being TRBD2 (5 bases). The ends were cut back, 2 bases at V and 7 bases at J, with 15 bases in the middle. Germline loops: CDR1 SGHTA, CDR2 FQGNSA. The CDR3 has 15 amino acids. CDR3 in amino acids: CASSLSGQLANEQFF. The CDR3 coding sequence is TGTGCCAGCAGCTTAAGCGGCCAGTTGGCTAATGAGCAGTTCTTC.

The chain has TRBV5-4 and TRBJ1-1; D remains ambiguous. Germline V gives CDR1 SGHNT, CDR2 YYREEE (reference sequence). The CDR3 length is 12 residues. Trimming stripped 4 bases from V and 1 base from J, with 5 bases between. The CDR3 region has the DNA TGTGCCAGCAGCAAGGGGAACACTGAAGCTTTCTTT. Amino acid sequence: CASSKGNTEAFF.